This T cell receptor (beta chain) is from a study of CD8 T cells in ankylosing spondylitis. TCRdb re-called the 5' RACE reads through MiXCR, storing one row per CDR3 protein. The sample carries 350,000 to 450,000 distinct CDR3 sequences, 25% to 30% recorded once. In germline, CDR1 is SGHRS, CDR2 YFSETQ. The CDR3 is 15 amino acids. V shed 3 bases and J 4 bases; nucleotides not matched to a gene: 5. On this clonotype: The antigen remains undetermined.

Study-level points and caveats: Reportedly, matched ankylosing spondylitis synovial fluid was significantly enriched for disease-linked clones. Ankylosing spondylitis blood appeared to carry a characteristic TCR beta motif of roughly eight highly homologous variants.

Sequencing input: blood, either unsorted or a sorted T cell fraction (not recorded which). This chain joins TRBV5-1 and TRBJ1-1; TRBD1 aligns across 11 bases. The clonotype comes from a male donor with ankylosing spondylitis. Written as DNA, the CDR3 is TGCGCCAGCAGCTCCCGGGACAGGGGGTCCACTGAAGCTTTCTTT. It encodes CASSSRDRGSTEAFF.